This T cell receptor beta chain was recorded in a study of blood T cells in healthy people across ages. Findings and caveats of the study: Those diversity estimates obtained from one million T cells were thought to be underestimates. Among T cells, TCR beta diversity per million cells dropped roughly linearly as age rose.

PCR was performed a second time for about 6 to 11 cycles using a sample-barcoded 5' primer and a J-beta primer mix. A 12-random-nucleotide template-switch adaptor tagged each cDNA molecule. TCRdb recomputed calls from the 5' RACE reads with MiXCR, one row per CDR3 protein. Of 600,000 or so distinct CDR3 sequences listed, under 25% are singletons. The table lists this clonotype with a few counts. Its antigen is unknown. The V segment lost 2 bases and the J segment 5 bases; nucleotides outside the gene matches: 5. From germline, CDR1 is DFQATT and CDR2 SNEGSKA (reference sequence). The CDR3 runs 14 residues. Investigators took about 10 milliliters of peripheral blood from every donor.

The chain has TRBV20-1 and TRBJ2-7, with TRBD2 identical over 11 bases. Sequencing was carried out using blood. The sequence came from a man in his 70s in good health. The CDR3 is CSARRTSGHNEQYF. CDR3 sequence (DNA): TGCAGTGCTAGAAGGACTAGCGGGCATAACGAGCAGTACTTC.